This TCR beta chain was captured by sequencing in a study of CD4 and CD8 cells across lung adenocarcinoma regions. TCRdb ran MiXCR on the PCR reads and lists one entry per CDR3 protein. The sample holds approximately 19,000 distinct CDR3 sequences, around half seen once. Donors had localized lung adenocarcinoma, a non-small cell lung cancer. V was clipped by 6 bases and J by 5 bases, with 13 bases between them. The V gene's germline CDR1 is SGHTA and CDR2 FQGNSA. CDR3 length equals 13 residues. This TCR was recovered from a female donor with lung adenocarcinoma. The CD4 and CD8 labels of this study may be unreliable. The sample consisted of CD8+ T cells from the center of a lung tumor. This chain connects TRBV7-2 to TRBJ2-5, with TRBD2 as a possible D gene (6 bases). CDR3 sequence: CASSIAVGETQYF. The DNA for the CDR3 is TGTGCCAGCAGTATAGCGGTTGGGGAGACCCAGTACTTC.